The rows below give T cell receptor beta chains drawn from one sample of a study of blood T cell repertoires in COVID-19. TCRdb keeps only in-frame clones here, not all; method: immunoSEQ multiplex PCR. Here the sample spans 250,000 to 300,000 clones, 86% being singletons. Source material: peripheral blood. The receptor source for this set is a woman aged 65 to 85 with COVID-19, enrolled during active disease. CDR3s include the opening cysteine and the closing phenylalanine or tryptophan. Fields, in order: CDR3 DNA, CDR3 protein, J gene, V gene, D gene, clone size. The D gene is left open where the match is weak. Only part of the rows carry a size: once, few, many, or a class if the clone is expanded.

CDR3 DNA: TGTGCCAGCAGTTTCGCGTCAAACTCCTACGAGCAGTACTTC; CDR3 protein: CASSFASNSYEQYF; J gene: TRBJ2-7; V gene: TRBV27; D gene: .; clone size: .
CDR3 DNA: TGCGCCAGCAGCTTGAATTCGGAGACCCAGTACTTC; CDR3 protein: CASSLNSETQYF; J gene: TRBJ2-5; V gene: TRBV5-1; D gene: .; clone size: .
CDR3 DNA: TGTGCCAGAAGCTCTCATTCGGTCACTGAAGCTTACAATGAGCAGTTCTTC; CDR3 protein: CARSSHSVTEAYNEQFF; J gene: TRBJ2-1; V gene: TRBV5-3; D gene: .; clone size: .
CDR3 DNA: TGTGCCAGCAGCCCCTGGGACAGGGGAATGAATGAGCAGTTCTTC; CDR3 protein: CASSPWDRGMNEQFF; J gene: TRBJ2-1; V gene: TRBV7-9; D gene: TRBD1; clone size: .
CDR3 DNA: TGCGCCAGCAGCCCCGGGACTAGCGGGGGGCGGGGAGAGACCCAGTACTTC; CDR3 protein: CASSPGTSGGRGETQYF; J gene: TRBJ2-5; V gene: TRBV5-1; D gene: TRBD2; clone size: .
CDR3 DNA: TGTGCCACCAGCAGGCCGAACACCGGGGAGCTGTTTTTT; CDR3 protein: CATSRPNTGELFF; J gene: TRBJ2-2; V gene: TRBV24-1; D gene: .; clone size: few
CDR3 DNA: TGTGCCAGCAGCTTGAGAGGGACCCAGTACTTC; CDR3 protein: CASSLRGTQYF; J gene: TRBJ2-5; V gene: TRBV11-2; D gene: .; clone size: .
CDR3 DNA: TGTGCCAGCAGCCCAACAATACCAGGGGGGAGAAGGTACACCTTC; CDR3 protein: CASSPTIPGGRRYTF; J gene: TRBJ1-2; V gene: TRBV27; D gene: TRBD1; clone size: .
CDR3 DNA: TGTGCCAGCAGTGCCAAAGGGGGGGGGAACACTGAAGCTTTCTTT; CDR3 protein: CASSAKGGGNTEAFF; J gene: TRBJ1-1; V gene: TRBV27; D gene: .; clone size: .
CDR3 DNA: TGTGCCAGCAGCTTAGTGCGGGGGCAAGCCTACGAGCAGTACTTC; CDR3 protein: CASSLVRGQAYEQYF; J gene: TRBJ2-7; V gene: TRBV7-2; D gene: .; clone size: .
CDR3 DNA: TGTGCCAGCAGCACACAGGGAAGGGAAACCGGGGAGCTGTTTTTT; CDR3 protein: CASSTQGRETGELFF; J gene: TRBJ2-2; V gene: TRBV7-3; D gene: .; clone size: once
CDR3 DNA: TGTGCCAGCAGCCTCTCACGAGGGACAGTCCACATGAACACTGAAGCTTTCTTT; CDR3 protein: CASSLSRGTVHMNTEAFF; J gene: TRBJ1-1; V gene: TRBV13; D gene: TRBD1; clone size: .
CDR3 DNA: TGTGCCAGCAGTCCGGGGGGTTTCCAAGAGACCCAGTACTTC; CDR3 protein: CASSPGGFQETQYF; J gene: TRBJ2-5; V gene: TRBV5-4; D gene: TRBD2; clone size: few
CDR3 DNA: TGTGCCAGCAGCAAAGCGGCAGGGATAAACCCCTTC; CDR3 protein: CASSKAAGINPF; J gene: TRBJ1-2; V gene: TRBV21-1; D gene: .; clone size: .
CDR3 DNA: TGTGCCAGCAGCCCCTACGGACAGGGGAACACTGAAGCTTTCTTT; CDR3 protein: CASSPYGQGNTEAFF; J gene: TRBJ1-1; V gene: TRBV28; D gene: TRBD1; clone size: .
CDR3 DNA: TGTGCCAGCTCACCCCTGACAGGGGCCGGGCAGCCCCAGCATTTT; CDR3 protein: CASSPLTGAGQPQHF; J gene: TRBJ1-5; V gene: TRBV18; D gene: TRBD1; clone size: .
CDR3 DNA: TGTGCCAGCAGCACAGGACAGGGAGTAAAAGATTCACCCCTCCACTTT; CDR3 protein: CASSTGQGVKDSPLHF; J gene: TRBJ1-6; V gene: TRBV5-8; D gene: TRBD1; clone size: once
CDR3 DNA: TGTGCCAGCAGTTACCACAAGCGGGGGCGGGAGCAGTACTTC; CDR3 protein: CASSYHKRGREQYF; J gene: TRBJ2-7; V gene: TRBV6-9; D gene: TRBD2; clone size: .
CDR3 DNA: TGTGCCAGCAGTTACATCAGGGGTAATTCACCCCTCCACTTT; CDR3 protein: CASSYIRGNSPLHF; J gene: TRBJ1-6; V gene: TRBV6-5; D gene: .; clone size: .
CDR3 DNA: TGTGCCAGCAGCCGGTGGGAGACCCAGTACTTC; CDR3 protein: CASSRWETQYF; J gene: TRBJ2-5; V gene: TRBV28; D gene: .; clone size: .
CDR3 DNA: TGTGCCTGGAGACGACAGGGAGGAGGAGACTATGGCTACACCTTC; CDR3 protein: CAWRRQGGGDYGYTF; J gene: TRBJ1-2; V gene: TRBV30; D gene: TRBD1; clone size: .
CDR3 DNA: TGTGCCAGCACCACCGGGACATTGAACACTGAAGCTTTCTTT; CDR3 protein: CASTTGTLNTEAFF; J gene: TRBJ1-1; V gene: TRBV11-2; D gene: .; clone size: .
CDR3 DNA: TGCGCCAGCAGTGGTCCAGGGGTTAGCTATGGCTACACCTTC; CDR3 protein: CASSGPGVSYGYTF; J gene: TRBJ1-2; V gene: TRBV10-2; D gene: .; clone size: .
CDR3 DNA: TGTGCCAGCAGGCCCCGACTAAACAGGGGCAGGGACAATGAGCAGTTCTTC; CDR3 protein: CASRPRLNRGRDNEQFF; J gene: TRBJ2-1; V gene: TRBV7-9; D gene: TRBD1; clone size: .
CDR3 DNA: TGTGCCATCAGTGATAGACAGGGTAACACTGAAGCTTTCTTT; CDR3 protein: CAISDRQGNTEAFF; J gene: TRBJ1-1; V gene: TRBV10-3; D gene: TRBD1; clone size: .
CDR3 DNA: TGTGCCAGCAGGGGAGCGGGACCGAATTATGGCTACACCTTC; CDR3 protein: CASRGAGPNYGYTF; J gene: TRBJ1-2; V gene: TRBV3-1/TRBV3-2; D gene: .; clone size: .
CDR3 DNA: TGTGCCAGCACAGGGCCGGGTTCGGGTTCACCCCTCCACTTT; CDR3 protein: CASTGPGSGSPLHF; J gene: TRBJ1-6; V gene: TRBV2; D gene: .; clone size: few